This T cell receptor beta chain was sequenced in a study of tumor and adjacent non-tumor tissue in lung cancer. For the study at large: Stage I to III disease affected about nine men and roughly five women aged roughly 31 to 76. Samples averaged around 4.2 million productive TCRbeta reads each.

General study findings and limits: Significantly higher TCR diversity was found in tumor than normal lung.

A modified ARM-PCR protocol with three rounds of nested PCR amplified TCRbeta. TCRdb re-called the multiplex PCR reads with MiXCR, one entry per CDR3 protein. The sample holds about 110,000 distinct CDR3 sequences, approximately 87% seen once. No cell sorting was done before RNA was extracted from the tissue. Newly diagnosed lung cancer patients had thoracic surgery in China, August–late 2014, without prior chemotherapy. With respect to this clonotype: What it binds is unknown. This could be a read error, since a much larger clone is one nucleotide away.

From germline, CDR1 is SGHNT and CDR2 YYREEE (reference sequence). This CDR3 is 14 amino acids long. What was sequenced was lung tumor tissue. V gene TRBV5-4 combines with J gene TRBJ1-5; a possible D gene is TRBD1 (5 bases). The receptor was isolated from a man between 70 and 80 years old with non-small cell lung cancer. This CDR3 is CAGSVQGRSQPQHF. Here the CDR3 DNA reads TGTGCCGGCAGCGTGCAGGGCCGCAGTCAGCCCCAGCATTTT.